This T cell receptor beta chain was retrieved from a study of cytomegalovirus exposure and HLA in healthy donors. Study-level findings and limits: Accurate predictions that matched the HLA-A and HLA-B alleles of most subjects were reportedly made from TCR beta sequences.

It was with 60 Vbeta and 13 Jbeta primers that the PCR ran. Clones were sequenced by immunoSEQ multiplex PCR, and TCRdb holds only the in-frame ones, with some missing. The profile shows around 60,000 clones, 75% to 85% of them singletons. Per the germline V gene, CDR1 is GTSNPN and CDR2 is SVGIG (reference sequence). The CDR3 loop spans 15 amino acids. Trimming left V 3 bases short and J 0 bases short, with 13 bases between. Turning to this clone: Its matching antigen is unknown.

This receptor was identified in a male donor in good health and CMV-seronegative. J is TRBJ2-3 and V is TRBV30; TRBD2 is a possible D gene (5 bases). The sequencing input was PBMCs. The CDR3 DNA reads as TGTGCCTGGAGCAGGACTTACACTAGCACAGATACGCAGTATTTT. Its translation is CAWSRTYTSTDTQYF. Full variable domain (outside the CDR3, taken from reference TRBV30 and TRBJ2-3): SQTIHQWPATLVQPVGSPLSLECTVEGTSNPNLYWYRQAAGRGLQLLFYSVGIGQISSEVPQNLSASRPQDRQFILSSKKLLLSDSGFYLCAWSRTYTSTDTQYFGPGTRLTVL.